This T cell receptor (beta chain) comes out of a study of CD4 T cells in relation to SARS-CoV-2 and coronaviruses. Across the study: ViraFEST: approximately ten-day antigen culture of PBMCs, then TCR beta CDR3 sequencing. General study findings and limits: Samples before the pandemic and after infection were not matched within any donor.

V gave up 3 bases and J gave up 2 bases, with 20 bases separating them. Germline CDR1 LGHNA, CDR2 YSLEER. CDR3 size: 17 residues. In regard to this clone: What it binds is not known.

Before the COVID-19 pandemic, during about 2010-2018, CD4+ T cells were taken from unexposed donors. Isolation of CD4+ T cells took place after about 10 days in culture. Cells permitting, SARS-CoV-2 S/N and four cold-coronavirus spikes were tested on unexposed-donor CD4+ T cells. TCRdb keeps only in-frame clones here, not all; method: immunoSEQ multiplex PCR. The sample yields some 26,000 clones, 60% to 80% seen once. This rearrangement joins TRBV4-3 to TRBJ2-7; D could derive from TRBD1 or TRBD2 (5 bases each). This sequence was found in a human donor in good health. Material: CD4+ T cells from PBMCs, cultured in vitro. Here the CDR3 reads CASSQGRFGTAPYEQYF. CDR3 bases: TGCGCCAGCAGCCAGGGGCGCTTTGGGACGGCACCCTACGAGCAGTACTTC.